This TCR beta chain originates from a study of cytomegalovirus exposure and HLA in healthy donors (dated by TCRdb to the late 2010s). Study-wide context: An earlier analysis of roughly 610 of the donors reported 276 Gb of sequence data and 117 million unique TCR beta sequences obtained from some 170 million T cells. To predict cytomegalovirus infection status, the study brought together high-throughput TCR immunosequencing, statistical association of individual TCRs with disease status, and machine learning. An early release covering about 600 HLA-typed donors comprised about 300 gigabases of sequencing data and 85 million to 100 million unique TCR sequences. The study aimed to test whether cataloging public T cell receptors could reveal signatures of past pathogen exposure. Rather than drawing on any new phenotypic data, the later analysis identified candidate immune exposures from TCR beta sequences and the way those sequences occurred across donors. On average, approximately 250,000 unique TCR beta nucleotide sequences were sequenced per donor among 398 genotyped donors of the cohort, with roughly 18% of those sequences being non-productive. Of the approximately 400 genotyped donors, over 65% fell in the genetic ancestry cluster associated with self-reported Caucasian donors. A separate validation cohort of 100 to 150 different subjects was used in addition to the 666-subject first cohort. Donor age, sex, ethnicity and CMV serostatus were compiled together with the repertoire data. Typing coverage varied by locus: roughly 620-640 donors for A, B, C, DRB1 and DQB1; roughly 520 for DQA1; around 610 for DPA1; around 490 for DPB1. HLA typing covered class I and class II loci at four-digit resolution. All discovery cohort repertoires had been generated on a single sequencing platform. Roughly five DR-DQ haplotypes were treated as single units for association and clustering because of strong linkage in the cohort. A later genetic analysis took genome-wide SNP genotypes for about three fifths of the roughly 700 donors and used that subset as a discovery cohort. The study used immunosequencing to profile the T cell repertoires of 600 to 850 subjects and linked those repertoires to cytomegalovirus serostatus. A later analysis re-examined previously published TCR beta repertoires from just over 650 donors and added high-resolution HLA genotyping to investigate patterns of TCR occurrence. To decide whether each TCR beta V gene segment behaved as functional or pseudogenic, an earlier analysis of fewer than 750 of the donors relied on high-throughput TCR beta sequencing. The paper's findings and limits, for the study overall: Broadly in line with IMGT annotations, most TCR beta V segments showed up in productive rearrangements about 87% or about 30% of the time in an earlier analysis of around 600 of the donors. It was suggested by the authors that the approach could potentially be generalized to other disease states and immunological phenotypes. According to a later genetic analysis, donors in an Asian-associated ancestry cluster had fewer N-insertions in productive TCRs than the approximately 650-donor mean. According to a later analysis, parvovirus B19, influenza, CMV and Epstein-Barr virus appeared linked to several top co-occurrence clusters. A later analysis found that TCR association rates varied across HLA loci, with DRB1 alleles showing the most associated TCRs and HLA-C alleles the fewest. Compared with equally common non-associated chains, HLA-associated TCR beta chains in a later analysis were more clonally expanded and had lower generation probabilities. Cytomegalovirus status was reported to be diagnosed by the classifier with high specificity and sensitivity in both the original and validation cohorts. Linkage disequilibrium might explain the correlated functional status among segregating V segments, but an unknown experimental factor could not be excluded. While some public TCRs were present in many individuals, most TCR sequences turned up only very rarely across donors. Because HLA typing was missing for some donors at each locus, association tests included only the typed subset. The study listed approximately 150 TCR beta chains as associated with cytomegalovirus. In a later analysis, about 16,000 TCR beta sequences were associated with specific HLA alleles at a false discovery rate of 0.05. In vitro tests confirmed that three of the cytomegalovirus-associated TCR beta chains recognize cytomegalovirus antigens. The 87-base-pair reads could not distinguish some IMGT-functional V segments, including TRBV6-2 and TRBV6-3, so those segments were excluded. A later analysis found that most CMV-associated TCR beta chains appeared HLA-restricted, with HLA associations seemingly driven largely by CMV exposure. Only TCR beta chains were sequenced in this cohort, and the absence of alpha or paired-chain data limited detectable features. A further reported finding was that TCR beta sequences accurately predicted the HLA-A and HLA-B alleles for most subjects in the first cohort. Because counts were too low, roughly 16 rarely observed V segments, including chromosome 9 orphons, were excluded from the earlier analysis of fewer than 650 of the donors. Roughly uniform sequencing depth across donors was assumed in presence/absence analyses, although this assumption may not hold. A later genetic analysis associated a missense DCLRE1C variant with V-gene and J-gene trimming of TCR beta chains, and an independent cohort replicated the association. Assigning TCR associations to individual alleles was difficult when HLA alleles, especially DR and DQ, strongly co-occurred. A cluster of highly shared sequence variants was judged likely to be a technical artifact of the sequencing pipeline. CMV serostatus was the only immune exposure information available for the cohort.

Concerning this clone itself: This clone's antigen is unknown. The sample holds no much larger clone one base away, and base qualities are not on file.

The cohort consisted of 670 or so healthy bone marrow donors. At the time of sampling, every cohort member was nominally healthy, though immune exposures that went unrecorded were likely present. The donor tested CMV seropositive and was one of the 289 seropositive cohort members. Each donor provided a peripheral blood sample, and peripheral blood mononuclear cells were used for TCR beta sequencing. The Qiagen DNeasy Blood Extraction Kit was used to extract genomic DNA from the blood cell samples. The CDR3 starts with the cysteine, ends with the phenylalanine, and has 12 residues. The retained sequence is limited to the CDR3, 36 bases, with the frame set at the first base. From the germline V gene, CDR1 is ENHRY and CDR2 is SYGVKD. The V end loses 5 bases and the J end loses 5 bases, and a stretch of 10 bases separates them. The method was the immunoSEQ multiplex PCR assay. The multiplex PCR relied on a mix of 60 forward primers for TCR Vbeta segments and 13 reverse primers for TCR Jbeta segments. Amplification of the CDR3 region of rearranged TCR beta genes was performed with a multiplex PCR assay on genomic DNA. Amplified TCR beta libraries were sequenced as 87-base-pair reads on the Illumina HiSeq System. The source study handled its data this way. A later analysis counted about 80 million unique TCR beta chains across the 666 repertoires, and 9 million to 14 million of these chains were shared by at least two donors. Raw reads were error-corrected and collapsed into unique sequences by a nearest-neighbor algorithm in which closely related sequences were merged to remove PCR and sequencing errors. V, D and J gene segments were assigned by aligning CDR3 sequences to IMGT reference sequences. For a sequence to be retained, a match of at least six nucleotides was required to both a V gene segment and a J gene segment. A rearrangement counted as productive if the CDR3 had no stop codons and remained in frame with V and J, and every other rearrangement counted as non-productive. Following IMGT convention, CDR3 was defined as the stretch from the second conserved V-encoded cysteine to the conserved J-encoded phenylalanine. The earlier analysis of roughly 590 of the donors excluded any sequence lacking an unambiguous match to a single V gene segment. An earlier analysis of 587 of the donors classified V segments as functional when productive rearrangements were above 56.7% and as segregating when the standard deviation between donors was above 5%. A statistical classification framework was developed to diagnose cytomegalovirus status using the catalog of TCR beta chain sequences. In a later analysis, V and J genes were assigned by comparing TCR nucleotide sequences against IMGT/GENE-DB human TR gene sequences. A later analysis assigned CDR3 sequences and most-parsimonious VDJ recombination scenarios with the TCRdist pipeline. In a later analysis, each TCR beta chain was defined by its CDR3 amino acid sequence together with its V-gene family, and reads without a unique V-gene family were excluded. In a later analysis, 550 to 650 highly shared, low-generation-probability nucleotide sequences were removed to address suspected cross-contamination and a sequencing artifact. In a later analysis, a clonal expansion index was calculated for each public chain from normalized within-repertoire ranks of inferred template counts. Generation probabilities in a later analysis came from a VDJ recombination model fitted to out-of-frame rearrangements, and those results were checked against IGoR. Hypergeometric tests were used in a later analysis to score TCR-TCR, TCR-HLA and TCR-CMV co-occurrence, with a repertoire-size bias correction applied to the TCR pairs. A later analysis estimated false discovery rates by permuting HLA or CMV assignments 20 times. In a later analysis, co-occurring TCRs were grouped with DBSCAN, and TCRdist sequence similarity was added when clustering was performed within HLA-allele-positive subsets. Repertoires with fewer than 30,000 or more than 120,000 public chains, plus five repertoires with anomalous nucleotide sharing, were excluded from co-occurrence clustering. TCRdb's version of the immuneACCESS table is confined to in-frame rearrangements and falls short of the full clone set. An unresolved V gene accounts for under half of the shortfall where checked; the remainder is of unknown origin. The DNA was the basis for D and trimming; V, J and clone size are from that table. The sample contains approximately 160,000 clones, 65% to 80% of them found a single time. The ten largest make up approximately 3.4% of the sample.

The sample taken for sequencing was PBMCs. The V and J segments used are TRBV10-3 and TRBJ2-7; the D segment could be TRBD1, given 7 matching bases. The TCR was taken from a woman between 50 and 59 years old in good health and CMV-seropositive. The CDR3 region: CAISQGGNEQYF. Here is the DNA: TGTGCCATCAGTCAGGGGGGAAACGAGCAGTACTTC.